Presented here are 23 T cell receptor beta chains from one specimen sequenced in a study of blood T cell repertoires in COVID-19. Profiling relied on immunoSEQ multiplex PCR, and the TCRdb table lists in-frame clones only, not all of them. The data contain roughly 160,000 clones, 81% of them singletons. Material for sequencing was PBMCs or T cells enriched from blood (not recorded which). The receptor source for this set is a middle-aged woman with acute COVID-19.

V usage is TRBV5-4 and J usage is TRBJ2-4; 8 bases are shared with TRBD1. After removal of 2 bases from V and 6 bases from J, the junction contained 1 base not matched to a gene. Germline loops: CDR1 SGHNT, CDR2 YYREEE (reference sequence). The CDR3 is made up of 13 amino acids. CDR3: CASSFQGANIQYF. The CDR3 nucleotides read TGTGCCAGCAGCTTTCAGGGGGCAAACATTCAGTACTTC.

V gene TRBV7-3 combines with J gene TRBJ2-1; D might be TRBD2 (6 bases). The CDR3 covers 15 residues. The germline V gene encodes CDR1 SGHTA and CDR2 FQGTGA. Trimming cost V 2 bases and J 5 bases, with 13 bases left between them. The DNA of the CDR3 is TGTGCCAGCAGCTTATCCAGGGACTTTAACAATGAGCAGTTCTTC. Its translation is CASSLSRDFNNEQFF.

J is TRBJ2-5 and V is TRBV18, with 7 bases that match TRBD1. CDR3 size: 13 residues. J lost 3 bases, V lost 5 bases, and 3 bases had no gene match. From germline, CDR1 is KGHSH and CDR2 LQKENI. CDR3 nucleotides: TGTGCCAGCTCAGTACAGGGGAAAGAGACCCAGTACTTC. Amino acid sequence: CASSVQGKETQYF.

The rearrangement uses TRBV6-5 and TRBJ1-2, with 11 bases that match TRBD1. The CDR3 spans 15 residues. The germline V gene has CDR1 MNHEY and CDR2 SVGAGI. With V trimmed by 6 bases and J by 4 bases, 7 bases remained unmatched. CDR3 in amino acids: CASSRAGQGGYGYTF. The DNA for the CDR3 is TGTGCCAGCAGCCGGGCGGGACAGGGGGGCTATGGCTACACCTTC.

J is TRBJ2-2 and V is TRBV5-1, with TRBD1 as a possible D gene (6 bases). Germline assignment: CDR1 SGHRS and CDR2 YFSETQ. With 0 bases removed from V and 0 bases from J, the gap between germline ends came to 12 bases. CDR3 length: 17 residues. CDR3 residues: CASSLEGRGPNTGELFF. The DNA for the CDR3 is TGCGCCAGCAGCTTGGAGGGCAGGGGACCGAACACCGGGGAGCTGTTTTTT.

This rearrangement joins TRBV5-1 to TRBJ1-1; TRBD1 agrees at 7 bases. This CDR3 has 14 residues. The V gene's germline CDR1 is SGHRS and CDR2 YFSETQ. J was trimmed by 1 base and V by 4 bases; bases with no gene match: 4. The CDR3 loop is CASSRQGTNTEAFF. CDR3 bases: TGCGCCAGCAGCCGACAGGGTACGAACACTGAAGCTTTCTTT.

The chain employs TRBV5-6 and TRBJ1-1; no firm D call. The CDR3 has 15 amino acids. Germline CDR1 SGHDT, CDR2 YYEEEE. Trimming removed 3 bases from V and 3 bases from J, with 15 bases in between. The CDR3 loop is CASSWYGAVDTEAFF. The CDR3 DNA reads as TGTGCCAGCAGCTGGTACGGCGCGGTTGACACTGAAGCTTTCTTT. Complete variable domain (other parts from reference TRBV5-6 and TRBJ1-1): DAGVTQSPTHLIKTRGQQVTLRCSPKSGHDTVSWYQQALGQGPQFIFQYYEEEERQRGNFPDRFSGHQFPNYSSELNVNALLLGDSALYLCASSWYGAVDTEAFFGQGTRLTVV.

This sequence joins TRBV18 and TRBJ2-4; weak D call: TRBD2 (6 bases). Germline-derived CDR1 and CDR2 are KGHSH and LQKENI. The CDR3 spans 14 residues. Trimming stripped 1 base from V and 8 bases from J, with 12 bases between. This CDR3 reads CASSPQGGPDIQYF. The CDR3 nucleotides read TGTGCCAGCTCACCACAGGGAGGTCCGGACATTCAGTACTTC.

This clone was found a few times. The CDR3 coding sequence is TGCAGCGCTCCGGGTTGGCAGGGGAATGAGCAGTTCTTC. Translation: CSAPGWQGNEQFF. V gene TRBV29-1 combines with J gene TRBJ2-1; perhaps TRBD1 as D (6 bases). Trimming took 7 bases from V and 7 from J, leaving 17 bases between them. The germline gives CDR1 SQVTM, CDR2 ANQGSEA. The CDR3 is 13 amino acids.

This chain links TRBV10-3 with TRBJ1-1, with TRBD1 matching 9 bases. In germline, CDR1 is ENHRY, CDR2 SYGVKD. The CDR3 is 17 amino acids. Unmatched junction bases numbered 9, after V lost 4 bases and J lost 0 bases. CDR3 nucleotide sequence: TGTGCCATCAGTGGCGGACAGGGGAAGGGTTTGAACACTGAAGCTTTCTTT. Amino acid sequence: CAISGGQGKGLNTEAFF.

This chain's CDR3 is CASSLLRLPLHF. DNA of the CDR3: TGTGCCAGCAGTTTATTGAGGCTGCCCCTCCACTTT. This chain joins TRBV12-3 or TRBV12-4 and TRBJ1-6; D uncertain. The CDR3 has 12 residues. V was pared by 2 bases and J by 13 bases, with 9 bases between.

This clone was picked up a small number of times. The chain has TRBV10-3 and TRBJ2-1; D is possibly TRBD2 (7 bases). The V and J ends lost 10 bases and 10 bases respectively, with 23 bases between them. CDR1 and CDR2 (germline): ENHRY, SYGVKD. This CDR3 has 14 residues. The CDR3 region is CANSPVGGEGEQFF. CDR3 DNA sequence: TGTGCCAACTCCCCGGTAGGGGGGGAGGGCGAGCAGTTCTTC.

V and J are TRBV28 and TRBJ2-7; D is perhaps TRBD2 (6 bases). Trimming pared 3 bases from V and 5 bases from J, leaving 14 bases between. The V gene's germline CDR1 is MDHEN and CDR2 SYDVKM. The CDR3 contains 14 residues. CDR3 bases: TGTGCCAGCAGTTTTATGAGCGGGTGGGACGAGCAGTACTTC. Its translation is CASSFMSGWDEQYF.

This chain joins TRBV7-9 and TRBJ2-5; 9 nucleotides agree with TRBD1. CDR3 length: 17 residues. Per germline, CDR1 SEHNR and CDR2 FQNEAQ (reference sequence). V trimming: 1 base; J trimming: 2 bases; junction bases outside the gene matches: 8. The CDR3 DNA follows: TGTGCCAGCAGCTTAGGGAAGACAGGGGGTCGACAAGAGACCCAGTACTTC. It is translated as CASSLGKTGGRQETQYF.

The rearrangement joins TRBV29-1 to TRBJ2-1; 11 positions match TRBD2. J gave up 2 bases and V 5 bases, and 2 bases lay outside the gene matches. Per the germline V gene, CDR1 is SQVTM and CDR2 is ANQGSEA. This CDR3 has 14 residues. CDR3 protein: CSVTSGSPYNEQFF. The CDR3 nucleotides are TGCAGCGTTACTAGCGGGAGTCCCTACAATGAGCAGTTCTTC.

The CDR3 is CASRGGLQNTGELFF. The CDR3 DNA reads TGTGCCAGCCGGGGGGGGCTTCAGAACACCGGGGAGCTGTTTTTT. This chain uses TRBV13 with TRBJ2-2; 8 nucleotides align to TRBD2. V was clipped by 8 bases and J by 1 base; unmatched bases: 6. This CDR3 has 15 amino acids. Germline lookup yields CDR1 PRHDT and CDR2 FYEKMQ (reference sequence).

V is TRBV6-5 and J is TRBJ2-7, with TRBD1 matching over 10 bases. The CDR3 loop spans 14 amino acids. Germline V lookup: CDR1 MNHEY, CDR2 SVGAGI. Trimming cost V 6 bases and J 8 bases; bases outside gene matches: 10. This CDR3 reads CASRSPSGQGKQYF. For the CDR3, the DNA is TGTGCCAGCAGGTCCCCCTCGGGACAGGGGAAGCAGTACTTC.

The chain has TRBV2 and TRBJ2-3, with 7 positions matching TRBD2. This CDR3 spans 16 amino acids. The V and J ends lost 0 bases and 2 bases, in that order; junction bases with no gene match: 5. In germline, CDR1 is SNHLY, CDR2 FYNNEI. The CDR3 is CASSEASGTNTDTQYF. As DNA, the CDR3 is TGTGCCAGCAGTGAAGCATCCGGGACTAACACAGATACGCAGTATTTT.

The V call is TRBV7-9, the J call TRBJ1-1; 8 positions match TRBD1. Per the germline V gene, CDR1 is SEHNR and CDR2 is FQNEAQ (reference sequence). The V segment lost 4 bases and the J segment 1 base; nucleotides outside the gene matches: 8. The CDR3 extends over 16 amino acids. The CDR3 loop reads CASSSQGAGSNTEAFF. The CDR3 bases are TGTGCCAGCAGCTCTCAGGGGGCCGGGTCGAACACTGAAGCTTTCTTT.

The J gene is TRBJ2-7, the V gene TRBV2; 9 bases match TRBD2. CDR3 length equals 13 residues. V shed 8 bases and J 6 bases; nucleotides not matched to a gene: 8. CDR1 is SNHLY, CDR2 FYNNEI, per germline. This CDR3 reads CASHSGSSVEQYF. CDR3 nucleotides: TGTGCCAGCCATAGCGGGAGTAGCGTCGAGCAGTACTTC.

The rearrangement links TRBV5-4 to TRBJ1-5; D perhaps matches TRBD1 (5 bases). The CDR3 is 16 residues long. V lost 2 bases and J lost 0, with 12 bases in between. Germline assignment: CDR1 SGHNT and CDR2 YYREEE (reference sequence). CDR3 nucleotides: TGTGCCAGCAGCTTCGGGGGGGGTAATAGCAATCAGCCCCAGCATTTT. Its protein product is CASSFGGGNSNQPQHF.

Written as DNA, the CDR3 is TGTGCCTGGAGTGTACTTCCCCATGGAAGGGGTGAAGCTTTCTTT. The encoded protein is CAWSVLPHGRGEAFF. The rearrangement links TRBV30 to TRBJ1-1; a possible D gene is TRBD1 (5 bases). Germline V gene data show CDR1 as GTSNPN and CDR2 as SVGIG (reference sequence). The CDR3 runs 15 residues. V lost 0 bases and J lost 7, with 18 bases in between. Filled out from reference TRBV30 and TRBJ1-1, the complete variable domain reads SQTIHQWPATLVQPVGSPLSLECTVEGTSNPNLYWYRQAAGRGLQLLFYSVGIGQISSEVPQNLSASRPQDRQFILSSKKLLLSDSGFYLCAWSVLPHGRGEAFFGQGTRLTVV.

The CDR3 protein is CASSLMARGSNTEAFF. CDR3 DNA sequence: TGTGCCAGCAGCTTAATGGCCAGGGGTTCGAACACTGAAGCTTTCTTT. This chain uses TRBV11-3 with TRBJ1-1, with D possibly TRBD1 on 6 matching bases. The CDR3 length is 16 residues. Germline V gene data show CDR1 as SGHNT and CDR2 as YENEEA. V was shortened by 2 bases and J by 1 base, with 14 bases between the two germline ends.